Below, 25 T cell receptor beta chains from the same sample are listed, as sequenced in a study of blood T cell repertoires in COVID-19. Libraries were prepared by immunoSEQ multiplex PCR; TCRdb keeps only in-frame clonotypes and omits some of them. The sample consists of tens of thousands of clones, 80% to 85% of them appearing once. Sequencing was carried out using peripheral blood. The receptors were gathered from a human donor in a cohort sampled during active COVID-19.

With respect to this clone: The sample holds other DNA sequences that translate to the same CDR3. V gene TRBV5-6 combines with J gene TRBJ2-5, with 10 bases lining up with TRBD2. The ends lost 0 bases at V and 1 base at J; junction bases unmatched: 6. Germline V gene data show CDR1 as SGHDT and CDR2 as YYEEEE. The length of the CDR3 is 17 residues. CDR3 amino acids: CASSLAPSGGFQETQYF. The CDR3 bases are TGTGCCAGCAGCTTGGCCCCTAGCGGGGGTTTCCAAGAGACCCAGTACTTC.

The chain uses TRBV19 and TRBJ2-7, with 8 bases that match TRBD2. V was clipped by 5 bases and J by 2 bases; unmatched bases: 8. Germline values: CDR1 LNHDA, CDR2 SQIVND (reference sequence). The CDR3 totals 15 residues. DNA for the CDR3: TGTGCCAGTAGTCCCCAGCGGGGGAGCGCCTACGAGCAGTACTTC. Its protein product is CASSPQRGSAYEQYF. Full variable domain (remainder filled in from reference TRBV19 and TRBJ2-7): DGGITQSPKYLFRKEGQNVTLSCEQNLNHDAMYWYRQDPGQGLRLIYYSQIVNDFQKGDIAEGYSVSREKKESFPLTVTSAQKNPTAFYLCASSPQRGSAYEQYFGPGTRLTVT.

The chain is built from TRBV2 and TRBJ2-1, with D maybe TRBD2 (7 bases). The CDR3 is 15 residues long. Germline CDR1 SNHLY, CDR2 FYNNEI. V lost 6 bases to trimming and J lost 6 bases, with 18 bases between them. CDR3 protein: CASRSGTNNRNEQFF. CDR3 coding DNA: TGTGCCAGCAGGAGCGGGACAAATAACCGCAATGAGCAGTTCTTC.

The chain joins TRBV10-2 to TRBJ2-1; 10 nucleotides line up with TRBD1. V shed 8 bases and J 7 bases; nucleotides not matched to a gene: 8. CDR1 is WSHSY, CDR2 SAAADI, per germline. This CDR3 comprises 14 residues. CDR3: CASAGTGVQNEQFF. CDR3 in DNA: TGCGCCAGCGCCGGGACAGGGGTGCAAAATGAGCAGTTCTTC.

V gene TRBV5-4 combines with J gene TRBJ1-2; D gene ambiguous. V was trimmed by 2 bases and J by 1 base, leaving 9 bases between them. Germline V gene sequence: CDR1 SGHNT, CDR2 YYREEE (reference sequence). The CDR3 spans 14 residues. The CDR3 protein is CASSFQTGNYGYTF. For the CDR3, the DNA is TGTGCCAGCAGCTTCCAGACGGGTAACTATGGCTACACCTTC.

V is TRBV5-4 and J is TRBJ1-2; tentative D call: TRBD1 (5 bases). V lost 4 bases, J lost 4 bases, and 17 bases lay in between. This CDR3 region has 15 residues. Germline-derived CDR1 and CDR2 are SGHNT and YYREEE (reference sequence). The CDR3, as DNA: TGTGCCAGCAGCCTGGCGGGTAGGGGCGGCTATGGCTACACCTTC. This gives the protein CASSLAGRGGYGYTF.

This clone was recorded many times. This chain connects TRBV6-2 or TRBV6-3 to TRBJ1-5; D remains ambiguous. There are 15 residues in the CDR3. CDR1 MNHEY and CDR2 SVGEGT come from the germline V gene. Trimming took 2 bases from V and 11 from J, leaving 19 bases between them. CDR3: CASSYTARPLMAQHF. CDR3 DNA: TGTGCCAGCAGTTACACCGCCAGGCCCCTCATGGCCCAGCATTTT.

The CDR3 DNA follows: TGTGCCAGCACCCGGAACAGAAACACCGGGGAGCTGTTTTTT. Protein: CASTRNRNTGELFF. The gene calls are TRBV27 and TRBJ2-2; no definite D call. Germline loops: CDR1 MNHEY, CDR2 SMNVEV (reference sequence). The length of the CDR3 is 14 residues. The germline V and J ends were trimmed by 7 bases and 2 bases, with 11 bases remaining between them.

The rearrangement joins TRBV28 to TRBJ2-5, with D tentatively TRBD1 (6 bases). The CDR3 sequence is 14 residues long. Germline V gives CDR1 MDHEN, CDR2 SYDVKM. Trimming left V 1 base short and J 5 bases short, with 11 bases between. CDR3 region: CASSLYGGQETQYF. In DNA, the CDR3 is TGTGCCAGCAGTTTATATGGGGGCCAGGAGACCCAGTACTTC.

The chain links TRBV5-1 to TRBJ2-3; D perhaps matches TRBD2 (5 bases). Between the trimmed V and J ends, which lost 0 bases and 1 base, there was a span of 12 bases. CDR1 is SGHRS and CDR2 is YFSETQ in the germline V gene. The CDR3 is 16 amino acids. CDR3 amino acids: CASSLVSGSGTDTQYF. The CDR3 bases are TGCGCCAGCAGCTTGGTTTCGGGTAGCGGCACAGATACGCAGTATTTT.

This clone showed up just once. The chain combines TRBV7-8 with TRBJ1-1; D not certain. Germline assignment: CDR1 SGHVS and CDR2 FQNEAQ. Trimming took 5 bases from V and 1 from J, leaving 11 bases between them. This CDR3 contains 14 residues. The CDR3 sequence: CASSPTRRNTEAFF. In DNA, the CDR3 is TGTGCCAGCAGCCCCACCCGGAGGAACACTGAAGCTTTCTTT.

The gene calls are TRBV6-1 and TRBJ1-2; D may be TRBD1 (6 bases). The CDR3 runs to 12 residues. V gave up 3 bases and J gave up 5 bases, with 7 bases separating them. Germline V CDR1 and CDR2: MNHNS, SASEGT. This chain's CDR3 is CASSDGQYGYTF. CDR3 bases: TGTGCCAGCAGTGACGGACAGTATGGCTACACCTTC.

The chain couples TRBV11-2 to TRBJ1-1; D is undetermined. CDR1 is SGHAT and CDR2 is FQNNGV in the germline V gene. The CDR3 is 15 amino acids. Between the trimmed V and J ends, which lost 6 bases and 2 bases, there was a span of 16 bases. The CDR3 DNA is TGTGCCAGCAGGTCCCGCAGAGGAACAAACACTGAAGCTTTCTTT. As protein: CASRSRRGTNTEAFF.

This sequence joins TRBV4-3 and TRBJ1-1; D is ambiguous. With 0 bases removed from V and 4 bases from J, the gap between germline ends came to 12 bases. The CDR3 consists of 15 residues. Germline lookup yields CDR1 LGHNA and CDR2 YSLEER. The CDR3, as DNA: TGCGCCAGCAGCCAAGAGATGAGCACTTCCACTGAAGCTTTCTTT. It yields the protein CASSQEMSTSTEAFF.

The rearrangement uses TRBV19 and TRBJ1-1, with 8 bases that match TRBD1. The CDR3 covers 15 residues. The V segment lost 7 bases and the J segment 1 base; nucleotides outside the gene matches: 8. Germline-derived CDR1 and CDR2 are LNHDA and SQIVND (reference sequence). CDR3 amino acids: CASMRDGTGNTEAFF. The CDR3 DNA reads as TGTGCCAGTATGAGAGACGGGACAGGGAACACTGAAGCTTTCTTT.

This chain joins TRBV7-3 and TRBJ2-3; TRBD1 agrees at 7 bases. Germline V gene data show CDR1 as SGHTA and CDR2 as FQGTGA. The J segment lost 6 bases and the V segment lost 0 bases, leaving 0 bases of the junction unmatched. The CDR3 spans 13 residues. Here the CDR3 DNA reads TGTGCCAGCAGCTTAACAGGGGGCGATACGCAGTATTTT. Translated, it gives CASSLTGGDTQYF.

The chain couples TRBV27 to TRBJ2-7; D uncertain. The CDR3 spans 16 residues. The germline V gene has CDR1 MNHEY and CDR2 SMNVEV (reference sequence). Trimming removed 6 bases at V and 1 base at J, with 19 bases between. The CDR3 nucleotides read TGTGCCAGCAGCCCCTCTATCCTAGTCTGGTCCTACGAGCAGTACTTC. Translating gives CASSPSILVWSYEQYF.

CDR3 amino acids: CASTETGTGNNQPQHF. Here the CDR3 DNA reads TGTGCCAGTACAGAAACCGGGACAGGGAACAATCAGCCCCAGCATTTT. The rearrangement uses TRBV19 and TRBJ1-5, with 9 bases matching TRBD1. This CDR3 comprises 16 residues. Germline V lookup: CDR1 LNHDA, CDR2 SQIVND (reference sequence). V trimming: 7 bases; J trimming: 3 bases; junction bases outside the gene matches: 10.

V usage is TRBV6-1 and J usage is TRBJ2-7; 7 bases map to TRBD2. This CDR3 comprises 15 residues. CDR1 and CDR2 from the germline V gene are MNHNS and SASEGT. V lost 3 bases to trimming and J lost 0 bases; unmatched junction nucleotides: 5. DNA of the CDR3: TGTGCCAGCAGTGAGCAGGGACTAACCTCCTACGAGCAGTACTTC. Translation: CASSEQGLTSYEQYF.

CDR3 amino acids: CSVGSGARGETQYF. The DNA of the CDR3 is TGCAGCGTCGGAAGCGGGGCCCGTGGGGAGACCCAGTACTTC. The rearrangement links TRBV29-1 to TRBJ2-5; 7 bases align to TRBD2. This CDR3 has 14 amino acids. Per germline, CDR1 SQVTM and CDR2 ANQGSEA. V dropped 6 bases and J dropped 5; count of bases not matched to a gene: 12.

This chain links TRBV4-2 with TRBJ2-5; a weak D match, TRBD2 (6 bases). Deletions cut 5 bases from V and 4 bases from J, with 17 bases between. The CDR3 length is 15 residues. Per the germline V gene, CDR1 is LGHNA and CDR2 is YNFKEQ. CDR3 nucleotides: TGTGCCAGCAGCATCGGGACCGGGGGAGGAGAGACCCAGTACTTC. Translation gives CASSIGTGGGETQYF.

V gene TRBV28 combines with J gene TRBJ2-7; 8 bases map to TRBD1. V lost 2 bases, J lost 6 bases, and 9 bases stayed unmatched. The CDR3 length is 15 residues. From germline, CDR1 is MDHEN and CDR2 SYDVKM. CDR3 residues: CASSLLWTGSGEQYF. CDR3 DNA: TGTGCCAGCAGTTTACTCTGGACAGGGTCGGGCGAGCAGTACTTC.

This clone was picked up one time. This chain links TRBV6-6 with TRBJ1-3, with a tentative D call TRBD1 (6 bases). The CDR3 covers 13 residues. Deletions cut 4 bases from V and 2 bases from J, with 6 bases between. The germline V gene encodes CDR1 MNHNY and CDR2 SVGAGI (reference sequence). This CDR3 reads CASSSGAGNTIYF. For the CDR3, the DNA is TGTGCCAGCAGTTCAGGGGCTGGAAACACCATATATTTT.

The rearrangement links TRBV13 to TRBJ2-2; 9 nucleotides agree with TRBD1. This CDR3 is built from 15 residues. The V segment lost 3 bases and the J segment 7 bases; nucleotides outside the gene matches: 6. CDR1 PRHDT and CDR2 FYEKMQ come from the germline V gene (reference sequence). In DNA, the CDR3 is TGTGCCAGCAGCTTGGGGACAGGGCTGGGCGGGGAGCTGTTTTTT. Translating it yields CASSLGTGLGGELFF.

The chain is built from TRBV14 and TRBJ2-1, with a possible D match to TRBD2 (6 bases). Deletions cut 3 bases from V and 6 bases from J, with 15 bases between. CDR1 is SGHDN and CDR2 is FVKESK in the germline V gene. The CDR3 covers 15 residues. CDR3 in amino acids: CASSQDRGGGNEQFF. The CDR3 DNA reads TGTGCCAGCAGCCAGGACCGGGGAGGTGGCAATGAGCAGTTCTTC.